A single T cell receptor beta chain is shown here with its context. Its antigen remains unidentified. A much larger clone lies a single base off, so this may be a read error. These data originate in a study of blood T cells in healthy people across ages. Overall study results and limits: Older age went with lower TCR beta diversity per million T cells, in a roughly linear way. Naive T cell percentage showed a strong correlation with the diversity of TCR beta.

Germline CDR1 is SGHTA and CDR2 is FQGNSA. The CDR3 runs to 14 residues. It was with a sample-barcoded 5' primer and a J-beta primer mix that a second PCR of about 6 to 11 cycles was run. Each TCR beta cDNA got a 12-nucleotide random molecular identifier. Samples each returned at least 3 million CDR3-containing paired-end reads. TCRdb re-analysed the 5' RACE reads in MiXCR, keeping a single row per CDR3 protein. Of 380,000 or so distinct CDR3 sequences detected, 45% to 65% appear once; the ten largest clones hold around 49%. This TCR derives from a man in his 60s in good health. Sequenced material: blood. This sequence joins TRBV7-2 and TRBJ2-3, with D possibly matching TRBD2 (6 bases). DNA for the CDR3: TGTGCCAGCAGCGTAGCGGAGGCCACAGATACGCAGTATTTT. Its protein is CASSVAEATDTQYF.